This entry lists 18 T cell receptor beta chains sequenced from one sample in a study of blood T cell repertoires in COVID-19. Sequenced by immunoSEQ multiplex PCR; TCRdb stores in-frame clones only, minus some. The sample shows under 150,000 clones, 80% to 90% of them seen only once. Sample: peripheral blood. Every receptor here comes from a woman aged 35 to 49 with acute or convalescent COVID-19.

The chain's CDR3 is CASSSASRSNTGELFF. For the CDR3, the DNA is TGTGCCAGCAGCTCCGCTAGTCGGTCGAACACCGGGGAGCTGTTTTTT. The rearrangement joins TRBV7-6 to TRBJ2-2; D gene unclear. This CDR3 is built from 16 residues. V was cut by 4 bases and J by 0 bases, with 12 bases left in between. Germline loops: CDR1 SGHVS, CDR2 FNYEAQ.

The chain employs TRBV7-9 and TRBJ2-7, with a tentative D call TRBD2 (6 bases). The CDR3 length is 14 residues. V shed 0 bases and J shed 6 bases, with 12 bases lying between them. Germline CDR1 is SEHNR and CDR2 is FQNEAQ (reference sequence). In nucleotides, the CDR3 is TGTGCCAGCAGCTTAGCGGGACTTCCCTCCGAGCAGTACTTC. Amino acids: CASSLAGLPSEQYF.

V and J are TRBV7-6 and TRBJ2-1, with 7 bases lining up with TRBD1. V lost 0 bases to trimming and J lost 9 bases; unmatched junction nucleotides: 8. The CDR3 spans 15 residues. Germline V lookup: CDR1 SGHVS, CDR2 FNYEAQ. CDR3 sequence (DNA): TGTGCCAGCAGCTTAGCGGGCCAGCCAGGGGGTGAGCAGTTCTTC. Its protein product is CASSLAGQPGGEQFF.

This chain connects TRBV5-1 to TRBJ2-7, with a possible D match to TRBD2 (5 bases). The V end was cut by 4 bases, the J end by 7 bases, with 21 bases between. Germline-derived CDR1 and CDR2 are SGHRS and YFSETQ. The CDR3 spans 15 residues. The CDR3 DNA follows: TGCGCCAGCAGCGCTGAACCCGGGGAGCGGAGGGAGCAGTACTTC. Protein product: CASSAEPGERREQYF.

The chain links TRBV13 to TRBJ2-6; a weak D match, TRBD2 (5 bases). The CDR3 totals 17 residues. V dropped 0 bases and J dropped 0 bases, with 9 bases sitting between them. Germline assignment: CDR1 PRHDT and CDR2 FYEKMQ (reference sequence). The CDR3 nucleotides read TGTGCCAGCAGCTTAGGCCGGGGAATCTCTGGGGCCAACGTCCTGACTTTC. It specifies CASSLGRGISGANVLTF. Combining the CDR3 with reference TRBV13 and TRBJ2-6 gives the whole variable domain AAGVIQSPRHLIKEKRETATLKCYPIPRHDTVYWYQQGPGQDPQFLISFYEKMQSDKGSIPDRFSAQQFSDYHSELNMSSLELGDSALYFCASSLGRGISGANVLTFGAGSRLTVL.

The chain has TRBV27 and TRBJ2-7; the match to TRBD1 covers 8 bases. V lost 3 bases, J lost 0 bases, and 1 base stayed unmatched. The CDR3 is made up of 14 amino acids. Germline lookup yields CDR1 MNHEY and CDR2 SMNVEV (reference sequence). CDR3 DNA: TGTGCCAGCAGTTTGGGGACAGGCTCCTACGAGCAGTACTTC. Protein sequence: CASSLGTGSYEQYF.

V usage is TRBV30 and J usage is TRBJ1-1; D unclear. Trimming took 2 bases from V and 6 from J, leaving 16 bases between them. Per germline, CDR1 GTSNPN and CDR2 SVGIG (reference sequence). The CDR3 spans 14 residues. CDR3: CAWSPPLGSAEAFF. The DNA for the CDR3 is TGTGCCTGGAGTCCCCCTTTAGGGAGCGCTGAAGCTTTCTTT.

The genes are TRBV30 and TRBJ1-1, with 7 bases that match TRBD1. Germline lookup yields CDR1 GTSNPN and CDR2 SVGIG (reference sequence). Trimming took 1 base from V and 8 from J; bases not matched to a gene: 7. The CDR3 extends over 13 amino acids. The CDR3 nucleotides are TGTGCCTGGAGTGACGGGGACAGACTCGAAGCTTTCTTT. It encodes CAWSDGDRLEAFF.

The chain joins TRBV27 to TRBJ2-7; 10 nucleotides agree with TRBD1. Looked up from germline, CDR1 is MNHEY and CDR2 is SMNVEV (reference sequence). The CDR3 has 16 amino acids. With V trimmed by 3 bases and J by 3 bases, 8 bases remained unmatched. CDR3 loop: CASSFSPGTGVYEQYF. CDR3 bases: TGTGCCAGCAGTTTCTCACCCGGGACAGGGGTCTACGAGCAGTACTTC.

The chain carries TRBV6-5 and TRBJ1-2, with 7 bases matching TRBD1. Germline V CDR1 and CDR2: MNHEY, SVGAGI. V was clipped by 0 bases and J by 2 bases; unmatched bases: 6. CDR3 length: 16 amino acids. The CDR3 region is CASSYSPTGLNYGYTF. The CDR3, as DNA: TGTGCCAGCAGTTACTCCCCGACAGGGTTAAACTATGGCTACACCTTC.

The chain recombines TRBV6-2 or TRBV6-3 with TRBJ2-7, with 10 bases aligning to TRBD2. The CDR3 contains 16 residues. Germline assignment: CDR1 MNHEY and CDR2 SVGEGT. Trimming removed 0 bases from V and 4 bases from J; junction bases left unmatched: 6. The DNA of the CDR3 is TGTGCCAGCAGTTACTCGACGGGACTAGCGAGGTACGAGCAGTACTTC. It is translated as CASSYSTGLARYEQYF.

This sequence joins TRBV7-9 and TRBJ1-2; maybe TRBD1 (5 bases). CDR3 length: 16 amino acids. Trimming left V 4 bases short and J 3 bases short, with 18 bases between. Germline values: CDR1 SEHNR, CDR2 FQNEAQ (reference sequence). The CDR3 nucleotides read TGTGCCAGCAGCTCTCGTCAGGGTAACCTGGACTATGGCTACACCTTC. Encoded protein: CASSSRQGNLDYGYTF.

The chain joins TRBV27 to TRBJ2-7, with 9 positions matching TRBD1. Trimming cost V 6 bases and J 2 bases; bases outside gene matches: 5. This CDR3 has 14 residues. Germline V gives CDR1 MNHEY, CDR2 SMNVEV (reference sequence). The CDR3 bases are TGTGCCAGCAGCCGTCGGGACAGGGCCTACGAGCAGTACTTC. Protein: CASSRRDRAYEQYF.

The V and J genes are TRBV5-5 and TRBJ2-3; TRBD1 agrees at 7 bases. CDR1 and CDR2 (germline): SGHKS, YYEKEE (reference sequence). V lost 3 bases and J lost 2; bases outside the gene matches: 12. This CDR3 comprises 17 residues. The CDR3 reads CASSYPGTEIFTDTQYF. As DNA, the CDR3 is TGTGCCAGCAGCTACCCCGGGACAGAAATTTTCACAGATACGCAGTATTTT.

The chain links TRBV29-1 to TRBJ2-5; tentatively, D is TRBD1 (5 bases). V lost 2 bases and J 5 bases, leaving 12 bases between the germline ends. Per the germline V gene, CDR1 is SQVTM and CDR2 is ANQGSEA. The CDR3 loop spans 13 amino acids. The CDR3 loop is CSVESPGFETQYF. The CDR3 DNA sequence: TGCAGCGTTGAAAGTCCAGGGTTTGAGACCCAGTACTTC.

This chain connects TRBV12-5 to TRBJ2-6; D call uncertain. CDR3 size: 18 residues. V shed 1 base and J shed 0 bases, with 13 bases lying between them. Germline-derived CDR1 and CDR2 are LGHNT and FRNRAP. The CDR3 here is CASGLALTDISGANVLTF. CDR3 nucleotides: TGTGCTAGTGGTTTGGCCTTAACCGACATCTCTGGGGCCAACGTCCTGACTTTC.

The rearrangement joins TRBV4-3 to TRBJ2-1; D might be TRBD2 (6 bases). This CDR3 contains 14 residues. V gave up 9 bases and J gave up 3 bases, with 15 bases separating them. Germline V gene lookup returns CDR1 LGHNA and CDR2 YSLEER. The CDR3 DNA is TGCGCCAGTTGGAGGCGGGATATCTACAATGAGCAGTTCTTC. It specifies CASWRRDIYNEQFF.

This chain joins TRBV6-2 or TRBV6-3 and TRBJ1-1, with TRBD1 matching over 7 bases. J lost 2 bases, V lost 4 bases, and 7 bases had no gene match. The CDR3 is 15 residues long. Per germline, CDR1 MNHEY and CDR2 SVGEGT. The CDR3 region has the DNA TGTGCCAGCAGTTTTCTGGGACAGTCAAACACTGAAGCTTTCTTT. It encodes CASSFLGQSNTEAFF.